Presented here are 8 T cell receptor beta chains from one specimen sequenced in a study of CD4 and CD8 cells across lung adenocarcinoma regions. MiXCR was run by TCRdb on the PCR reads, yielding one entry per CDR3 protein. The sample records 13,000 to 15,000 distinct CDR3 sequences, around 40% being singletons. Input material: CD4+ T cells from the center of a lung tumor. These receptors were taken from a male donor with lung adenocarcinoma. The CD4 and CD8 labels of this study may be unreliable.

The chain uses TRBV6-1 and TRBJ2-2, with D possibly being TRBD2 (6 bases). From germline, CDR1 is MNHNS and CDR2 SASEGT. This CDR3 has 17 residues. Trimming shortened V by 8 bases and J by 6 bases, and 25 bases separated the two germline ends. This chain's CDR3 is CASGGGSGSKNPGELFF. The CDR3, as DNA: TGTGCCAGCGGAGGAGGCAGCGGGTCTAAAAATCCCGGGGAGCTGTTTTTT.

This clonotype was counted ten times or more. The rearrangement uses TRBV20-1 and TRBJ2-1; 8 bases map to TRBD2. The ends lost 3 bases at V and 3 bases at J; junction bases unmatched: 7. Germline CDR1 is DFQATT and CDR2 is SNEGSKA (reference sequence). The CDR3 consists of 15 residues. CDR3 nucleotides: TGCAGTGCTAGGCCGGGGGGGACGGACTACAATGAGCAGTTCTTC. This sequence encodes CSARPGGTDYNEQFF.

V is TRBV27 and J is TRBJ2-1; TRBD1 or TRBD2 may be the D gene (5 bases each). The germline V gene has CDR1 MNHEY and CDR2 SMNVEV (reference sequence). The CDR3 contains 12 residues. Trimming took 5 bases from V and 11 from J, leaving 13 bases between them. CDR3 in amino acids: CASSQWGGQQFF. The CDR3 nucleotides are TGTGCCAGCAGTCAATGGGGCGGGCAGCAGTTCTTC.

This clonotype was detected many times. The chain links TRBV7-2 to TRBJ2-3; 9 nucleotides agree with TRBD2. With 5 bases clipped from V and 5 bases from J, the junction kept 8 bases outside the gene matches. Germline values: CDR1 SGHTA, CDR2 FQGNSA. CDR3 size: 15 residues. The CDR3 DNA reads TGTGCCAGCAGCCCCTCGGGCGGGGGGGGAGATACGCAGTATTTT. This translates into CASSPSGGGGDTQYF.

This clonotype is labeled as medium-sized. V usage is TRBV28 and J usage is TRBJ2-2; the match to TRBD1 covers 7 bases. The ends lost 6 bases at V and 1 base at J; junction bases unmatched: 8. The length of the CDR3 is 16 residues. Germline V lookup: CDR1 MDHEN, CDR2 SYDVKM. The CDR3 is CASSPWGQMNTGELFF. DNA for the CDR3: TGTGCCAGCAGCCCCTGGGGACAGATGAACACCGGGGAGCTGTTTTTT.

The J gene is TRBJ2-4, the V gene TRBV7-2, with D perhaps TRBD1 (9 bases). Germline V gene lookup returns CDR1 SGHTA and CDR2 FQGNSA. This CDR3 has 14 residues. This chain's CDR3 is CAGSGGQGVDIQYF. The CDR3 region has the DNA TGTGCGGGCAGCGGGGGACAGGGTGTAGACATTCAGTACTTC.

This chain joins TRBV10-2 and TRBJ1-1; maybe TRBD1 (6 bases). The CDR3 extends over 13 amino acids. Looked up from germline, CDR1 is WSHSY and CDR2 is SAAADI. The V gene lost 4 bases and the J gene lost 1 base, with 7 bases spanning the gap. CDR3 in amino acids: CASSGTENTEAFF. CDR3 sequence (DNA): TGCGCCAGCAGTGGGACAGAGAACACTGAAGCTTTCTTT.

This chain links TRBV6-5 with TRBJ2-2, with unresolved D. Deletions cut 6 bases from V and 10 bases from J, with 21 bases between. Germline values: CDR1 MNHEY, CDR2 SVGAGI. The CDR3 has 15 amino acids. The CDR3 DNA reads TGTGCCAGCAGACTCCAGTCCGGAAGCACAGAGGAGCTGTTTTTT. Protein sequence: CASRLQSGSTEELFF.